The entry below describes one TCR beta chain. Authors' methods: Reference gene primer amplification gave estimated nucleated cell counts. Data came from immunoSEQ multiplex PCR; TCRdb stores just in-frame clones and leaves some out. V, J and clone size were drawn from that table, and D and trimming were deduced from the DNA. This table has about 100,000 clones, more than 85% appearing once. This sample is drawn from a study of blood T cell repertoires in COVID-19. For the study at large: Sites across the United States, Italy and Spain contributed samples from acute and convalescent COVID-19.

Germline lookup yields CDR1 MDHEN and CDR2 SYDVKM. This CDR3 has 14 residues. Trimming pared 2 bases from V and 5 bases from J, leaving 9 bases between. The sequenced material came from peripheral blood. The TCR sequence derives from a man aged 30 to 45 in a cohort sampled during active COVID-19. J is TRBJ1-4 and V is TRBV28; TRBD1 is a possible D gene (5 bases). The CDR3 coding sequence is TGTGCCAGCAGTTTAGTACAGGCCAATGAAAAACTGTTTTTT. Protein: CASSLVQANEKLFF.